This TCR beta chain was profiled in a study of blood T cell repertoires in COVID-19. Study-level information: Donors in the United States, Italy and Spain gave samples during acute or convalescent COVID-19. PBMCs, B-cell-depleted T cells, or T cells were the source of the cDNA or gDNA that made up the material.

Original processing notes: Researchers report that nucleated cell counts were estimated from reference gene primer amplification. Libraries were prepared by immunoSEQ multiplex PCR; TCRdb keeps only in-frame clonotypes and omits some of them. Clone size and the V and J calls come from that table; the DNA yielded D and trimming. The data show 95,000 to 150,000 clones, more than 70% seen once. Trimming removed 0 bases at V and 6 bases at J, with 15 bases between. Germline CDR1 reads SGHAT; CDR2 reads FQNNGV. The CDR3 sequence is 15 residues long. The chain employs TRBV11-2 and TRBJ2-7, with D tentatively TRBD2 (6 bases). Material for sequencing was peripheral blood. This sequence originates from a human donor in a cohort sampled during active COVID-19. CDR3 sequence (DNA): TGTGCCAGCAGCTTAGAAGGGACTCCTCGGGCCGAGCAGTACTTC. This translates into CASSLEGTPRAEQYF.